These T cell receptor beta chains were read from a single sample in a study of control samples from healthy donors and cancer patients. Repertoires were generated with immunoSEQ multiplex PCR, while TCRdb's copy carries only in-frame clones and drops some. The sample lists approximately 170,000 clones; around 90% were seen once. Material: blood. Every receptor here comes from a woman in her 30s in good health. Both conserved end residues are part of each CDR3. A D gene is named only where the DNA matches it firmly. The listing skips clone size in some rows; elsewhere it reads once, few, many or a size class.

size	V	D	J	CDR3	DNA
NA	TRBV15	NA	TRBJ1-4	CATSRRTDNHIEKLFF	TGTGCCACCAGCAGAAGAACAGACAACCATATAGAAAAACTGTTTTTT
NA	TRBV6-1	NA	TRBJ1-5	CASSEDPDQPQHF	TGTGCCAGCAGTGAGGACCCAGATCAGCCCCAGCATTTT
NA	TRBV7-9	NA	TRBJ2-7	CASSLPSGSSYEQYF	TGTGCCAGCAGCTTACCGAGCGGCAGCTCCTACGAGCAGTACTTC
NA	TRBV6-6	NA	TRBJ2-7	CASSSSPLGSYEQYF	TGTGCCAGCAGTTCATCCCCCTTGGGCTCCTACGAGCAGTACTTC
NA	TRBV11-2	NA	TRBJ2-2	CASSFFGTNYGELFF	TGTGCCAGCAGCTTTTTTGGGACAAATTACGGGGAGCTGTTTTTT
NA	TRBV5-4	NA	TRBJ1-4	CASSLGFGEEKLFF	TGTGCCAGCAGCTTGGGATTTGGTGAAGAAAAACTGTTTTTT
NA	TRBV6-2/TRBV6-3	TRBD1	TRBJ1-5	CASSNRQGIGQPQHF	TGTGCCAGCAGTAACCGACAGGGAATCGGTCAGCCCCAGCATTTT
NA	TRBV6-5	TRBD1	TRBJ1-2	CAIDGTAKLYGYTF	TGTGCCATCGACGGGACAGCCAAACTCTATGGCTACACCTTC
NA	TRBV5-1	TRBD1	TRBJ2-3	CASSWTGFLTDTQYF	TGCGCCAGCAGCTGGACAGGGTTTCTAACAGATACGCAGTATTTT
NA	TRBV29-1	TRBD2	TRBJ2-3	CSVEDHAGGTTDTQYF	TGCAGCGTTGAAGATCACGCGGGAGGAACAACAGATACGCAGTATTTT
NA	TRBV6-2/TRBV6-3	TRBD1	TRBJ1-2	CASSRGTGGADGYTF	TGTGCCAGCAGTCGCGGGACAGGGGGCGCTGATGGCTACACCTTC
NA	TRBV7-2	NA	TRBJ2-3	CASSSERRGLDTQYF	TGTGCCAGCAGCTCGGAGCGTCGAGGGCTAGATACGCAGTATTTT
NA	TRBV13	NA	TRBJ2-7	CASSLGYEQYF	TGTGCCAGCAGCTTAGGGTACGAGCAGTACTTC
once	TRBV5-1	TRBD2	TRBJ2-1	CASSVQGSGINNEQFF	TGCGCCAGCAGCGTGCAAGGGAGCGGGATAAACAATGAGCAGTTCTTC
NA	TRBV15	TRBD1	TRBJ1-1	CATSREGQGDTEAFF	TGTGCCACCAGCAGGGAGGGACAGGGAGACACTGAAGCTTTCTTT
NA	TRBV15	NA	TRBJ2-1	CATSSPRVNEQFF	TGTGCCACCAGCAGCCCCAGGGTCAATGAGCAGTTCTTC
NA	TRBV4-1	TRBD2	TRBJ2-7	CASSQVLLAGNEQYF	TGCGCCAGCAGCCAAGTTTTGCTAGCGGGGAACGAGCAGTACTTC
NA	TRBV6-5	NA	TRBJ1-4	CASRPATNEKLFF	TGTGCCAGCAGGCCGGCAACTAATGAAAAACTGTTTTTT
NA	TRBV5-4	NA	TRBJ2-7	CASSLELSAYEQYF	TGTGCCAGCAGCTTGGAGTTAAGTGCGTATGAGCAGTACTTC
NA	TRBV6-1	TRBD2	TRBJ2-4	CASSALPGLAEEAKNIQYF	TGTGCCAGCAGTGCCCTGCCTGGACTAGCGGAGGAAGCCAAAAACATTCAGTACTTC
NA	TRBV6-4	NA	TRBJ2-1	CASSPGQTMNEQFF	TGTGCCAGCAGTCCTGGACAGACGATGAATGAGCAGTTCTTC
NA	TRBV5-1	NA	TRBJ2-5	CASSLAEGQETQYF	TGCGCCAGCAGCTTGGCCGAGGGGCAAGAGACCCAGTACTTC
NA	TRBV4-1	TRBD2	TRBJ2-3	CASSHRGGITDTQYF	TGCGCCAGCAGCCATCGGGGGGGGATCACAGATACGCAGTATTTT
NA	TRBV12-3/TRBV12-4	NA	TRBJ1-1	CASSFGYNTEAFF	TGTGCCAGCAGTTTCGGATACAACACTGAAGCTTTCTTT
NA	TRBV10-3	NA	TRBJ2-1	CAISDRGDNEQFF	TGTGCCATCAGTGACAGGGGCGACAATGAGCAGTTCTTC
NA	TRBV29-1	TRBD1	TRBJ2-5	CSVEWAGGSETQYF	TGCAGCGTTGAGTGGGCAGGGGGTTCAGAGACCCAGTACTTC
NA	TRBV29-1	TRBD2	TRBJ2-1	CSVEGGTSGRHNEQFF	TGCAGCGTTGAAGGGGGGACTAGCGGGAGACACAATGAGCAGTTCTTC
NA	TRBV15	NA	TRBJ2-1	CATSRVWNSYNEQFF	TGTGCCACCAGCAGAGTCTGGAACTCCTACAATGAGCAGTTCTTC
once	TRBV30	NA	TRBJ2-5	CAWSVRETQYF	TGTGCCTGGAGTGTACGAGAGACCCAGTACTTC
few	TRBV4-2	NA	TRBJ2-1	CASSQAGTLNEQFF	TGTGCCAGCAGCCAAGCCGGGACCCTAAATGAGCAGTTCTTC
NA	TRBV28	TRBD1	TRBJ1-2	CASSLFRRGREHYGYTF	TGTGCCAGCAGTTTATTTCGCAGGGGGCGGGAACACTATGGCTACACCTTC
NA	TRBV7-9	TRBD2	TRBJ2-1	CASSFLAGNNEQFF	TGTGCCAGCAGCTTCCTAGCGGGAAACAATGAGCAGTTCTTC
NA	TRBV20-1	NA	TRBJ1-1	CSAAPGTEAFF	TGCAGTGCCGCACCGGGAACTGAAGCTTTCTTT
NA	TRBV12-3/TRBV12-4	NA	TRBJ2-2	CASTRSTGELFF	TGTGCCAGCACACGATCAACCGGGGAGCTGTTTTTT
NA	TRBV6-5	NA	TRBJ2-5	CASSYSRTTYQETQYF	TGTGCCAGCAGTTACTCAAGGACAACGTACCAAGAGACCCAGTACTTC
NA	TRBV27	NA	TRBJ2-1	CASSFLGGSYNEQFF	TGTGCCAGCAGTTTTCTGGGGGGCTCCTACAATGAGCAGTTCTTC
NA	TRBV6-6	NA	TRBJ2-5	CASSYSTQETQYF	TGTGCCAGCAGTTACTCGACGCAAGAGACCCAGTACTTC
NA	TRBV7-3	NA	TRBJ2-2	CASSRRGLGELFF	TGTGCCAGCAGCCGAAGAGGGCTCGGGGAGCTGTTTTTT
NA	TRBV6-1	NA	TRBJ2-4	CASSEATLAKNIQYF	TGTGCCAGCAGTGAAGCGACGTTGGCCAAAAACATTCAGTACTTC
few	TRBV24-1	NA	TRBJ2-7	CATSEPGLYEQYF	TGTGCCACCAGTGAGCCCGGACTCTACGAGCAGTACTTC
NA	TRBV6-2/TRBV6-3	TRBD2	TRBJ2-1	CASSSPASGVYNEQFF	TGTGCCAGCAGTTCCCCGGCTAGCGGGGTTTACAATGAGCAGTTCTTC
NA	TRBV11-1	NA	TRBJ2-7	CASSLGLSSYEQYF	TGTGCCAGCAGCTTAGGGTTGTCATCCTACGAGCAGTACTTC
NA	TRBV12-3/TRBV12-4	NA	TRBJ2-7	CASRDSYEQYF	TGTGCCAGCAGGGACTCCTACGAGCAGTACTTC
NA	TRBV11-3	TRBD2	TRBJ2-1	CASSLGRESGRVNEQFF	TGTGCCAGCAGCTTGGGCCGGGAAAGCGGGAGGGTGAATGAGCAGTTCTTC
NA	TRBV28	TRBD2	TRBJ2-1	CASKGAQMGGLAGEQFF	TGTGCCAGCAAAGGGGCCCAAATGGGGGGACTAGCGGGAGAGCAGTTCTTC
NA	TRBV19	NA	TRBJ1-5	CASSPTRRTNSNQPQHF	TGTGCCAGTAGTCCTACTAGACGGACGAATAGCAATCAGCCCCAGCATTTT